The 22 T cell receptor beta chains below come from one sample, sequenced in a study of identical twins (dated by TCRdb to the mid-2010s). The library came from 5' RACE. This sample was sequenced with an Illumina HiSeq 2000. The public reads were reprocessed in TCRdb via fastp at Q25 and MiXCR, keeping in-frame beta chains. Every entry covers one CDR3 protein and lists the most common genes and DNA from its rows. The table for this sample lists 1.5 million to 2 million distinct CDR3 sequences; about 30% of them were counted only once. 0.25% to 0.3% of the sample is in the top ten clones. Sequenced sample: cord blood. The receptor set was obtained from a newborn girl in good health.

A word on this clonotype: A read error is possible here, since a much larger clone lies one base away. The V gene is TRBV20-1, the J gene TRBJ1-5, with D tentatively TRBD1 (5 bases). Looked up from germline, CDR1 is DFQATT and CDR2 is SNEGSKA (reference sequence). The CDR3 has 13 residues. V shed 2 bases and J shed 3 bases, with 8 bases lying between them. The DNA of the CDR3 is TGCAGTGCTAGAAAGGGGCCCAATCAGCCCCAGCATTTT. Amino acid sequence: CSARKGPNQPQHF.

V gene TRBV28 combines with J gene TRBJ1-4, with a weak D call TRBD1 (6 bases). The CDR3 is 16 amino acids. CDR1 is MDHEN and CDR2 is SYDVKM in the germline V gene. V gave up 4 bases and J gave up 6 bases, with 18 bases separating them. The CDR3 protein is CASSSSRQADHEKLFF. In nucleotides, the CDR3 is TGTGCCAGCAGTTCTTCTCGACAGGCGGATCATGAAAAACTGTTTTTT.

The chain carries TRBV25-1 and TRBJ2-3; 7 bases map to TRBD1. CDR1 and CDR2 (germline): MGHDK, SYGVNS. Germline trimming cut 5 bases from V and 8 bases from J; bases unmatched to any gene: 7. This CDR3 comprises 13 residues. The chain's CDR3 is CASSLDRAGTQYF. CDR3 DNA sequence: TGTGCCAGCAGTCTTGACAGGGCTGGTACGCAGTATTTT.

This sequence joins TRBV10-3 and TRBJ1-1, with 9 bases aligning to TRBD1. CDR1 and CDR2 (germline): ENHRY, SYGVKD. The CDR3 contains 15 residues. Trimming cost V 6 bases and J 0 bases; bases outside gene matches: 5. In DNA form, the CDR3 reads TGTGCCATCAGGGGGACAGGGCTCATGAACACTGAAGCTTTCTTT. Protein sequence: CAIRGTGLMNTEAFF.

There are many counts of this clonotype. This sequence joins TRBV29-1 and TRBJ2-5, with TRBD1 matching over 7 bases. The J call is doubtful: the DNA matches TRBJ2-7 better. Germline CDR1 reads SQVTM; CDR2 reads ANQGSEA. CDR3 length equals 12 residues. This CDR3 reads CSVSQGVDEQYF. Here the CDR3 DNA reads TGCAGCGTTTCCCAGGGGGTAGACGAGCAGTACTTC.

The gene calls are TRBV15 and TRBJ1-4; 8 bases agree with TRBD1. V lost 3 bases, J lost 12 bases, and 6 bases stayed unmatched. CDR3 length equals 13 residues. Germline-derived CDR1 and CDR2 are LNHNV and YYDKDF (reference sequence). The CDR3 nucleotides are TGTGCCACCAGCAGGGTAGACAGGGGCGAACTGTTTTTT. Protein product: CATSRVDRGELFF.

The J gene is TRBJ1-5, the V gene TRBV27; 7 nucleotides line up with TRBD1. CDR1 is MNHEY and CDR2 is SMNVEV in the germline V gene (reference sequence). V trimming: 4 bases; J trimming: 0 bases; junction bases outside the gene matches: 6. The CDR3 totals 16 residues. This chain's CDR3 is CASSSKDRISNQPQHF. CDR3 nucleotide sequence: TGTGCCAGCAGTTCAAAGGACAGGATTAGCAATCAGCCCCAGCATTTT.

This clonotype came up many times. V usage is TRBV5-1 and J usage is TRBJ2-1; possibly TRBD1 or TRBD2 for D (6 bases each). The CDR3 covers 17 residues. Germline V gives CDR1 SGHRS, CDR2 YFSETQ. V lost 0 bases, J lost 6 bases, and 19 bases lay in between. CDR3 bases: TGCGCCAGCAGCTTGGGTTCGGGGGCCCTTTTGGGCAATGAGCAGTTCTTC. Amino acid sequence: CASSLGSGALLGNEQFF.

CDR3 region: CASSQEFSGSYYNEQFF. CDR3 coding DNA: TGTGCCAGCAGCCAAGAATTTAGCGGGAGTTACTACAATGAGCAGTTCTTC. The J gene is TRBJ2-1, the V gene TRBV4-2, with TRBD2 matching 9 bases. The V gene's germline CDR1 is LGHNA and CDR2 YNFKEQ. V dropped 0 bases and J dropped 3; count of bases not matched to a gene: 6. The CDR3 covers 17 residues.

The genes are TRBV28 and TRBJ1-1, with 12 nucleotides matching TRBD1. Germline CDR1 is MDHEN and CDR2 is SYDVKM. After removal of 5 bases from V and 7 bases from J, the junction contained 14 bases not matched to a gene. This CDR3 has 17 residues. The CDR3 is CASSPRGTGGLPYEAFF. The DNA for the CDR3 is TGTGCCAGCAGTCCGCGTGGGACAGGGGGCCTGCCCTATGAAGCTTTCTTT.

J is TRBJ2-1 and V is TRBV12-3 or TRBV12-4; TRBD2 agrees at 10 bases. V shed 3 bases, J shed 7 bases, and the junction held 9 bases outside the gene matches. CDR3 length: 16 amino acids. Here the CDR3 reads CASSFSLAGVRNEQFF. CDR3 nucleotide sequence: TGTGCCAGCAGTTTTAGCCTAGCGGGAGTTCGGAATGAGCAGTTCTTC.

The rearrangement links TRBV20-1 to TRBJ2-7; 9 nucleotides match TRBD2. CDR3 size: 15 residues. Germline trimming cut 0 bases from V and 1 base from J; bases unmatched to any gene: 4. The V gene's germline CDR1 is DFQATT and CDR2 SNEGSKA (reference sequence). Here the CDR3 reads CSAREGLALSYEQYF. CDR3 coding DNA: TGCAGTGCTAGAGAGGGACTAGCCTTGTCCTACGAGCAGTACTTC.

As to this clonotype: This could be a read error, since a much larger clone is one nucleotide away. This chain connects TRBV20-1 to TRBJ2-7; TRBD1 aligns across 8 bases. Germline CDR1 and CDR2: DFQATT and SNEGSKA (reference sequence). The CDR3 extends over 15 amino acids. The CDR3 DNA reads TGCAGTACTAGAGGCGGAGGACAGGGAGTGTACGAGCAGTACTTC. It encodes CSTRGGGQGVYEQYF.

This chain joins TRBV5-1 and TRBJ1-4; the D is unclear. The germline V and J ends were trimmed by 4 bases and 6 bases, with 16 bases remaining between them. CDR1 SGHRS and CDR2 YFSETQ come from the germline V gene. This CDR3 is built from 15 residues. The CDR3, as DNA: TGCGCCAGCAGCCGGACGGGTAAAGGGTATGAAAAACTGTTTTTT. Protein product: CASSRTGKGYEKLFF.

V usage is TRBV3-1 and J usage is TRBJ2-5; TRBD2 matches at 8 bases. V was clipped by 4 bases and J by 4 bases; unmatched bases: 5. Germline CDR1 LGHDT, CDR2 YNNKEL (reference sequence). The CDR3 covers 14 residues. CDR3 residues: CASSRLAGPETQYF. As DNA, the CDR3 is TGTGCCAGCAGCCGCCTAGCGGGTCCAGAGACCCAGTACTTC.

This clonotype was seen a handful of times. This chain links TRBV12-5 with TRBJ1-2; D is unclear. This CDR3 is built from 15 residues. V lost 2 bases and J 2 bases, leaving 12 bases between the germline ends. CDR1 is LGHNT and CDR2 is FRNRAP in the germline V gene. CDR3 region: CASGLFPRSNYGYTF. Here the CDR3 DNA reads TGTGCTAGTGGTTTGTTTCCTCGGTCGAACTATGGCTACACCTTC.

This clonotype has more than one count but fewer than ten. J is TRBJ1-5 and V is TRBV12-3 or TRBV12-4; tentatively, D is TRBD1 (5 bases). V lost 5 bases and J 0 bases, leaving 17 bases between the germline ends. CDR3 size: 17 residues. CDR3 sequence (DNA): TGTGCCAGCAGTAATTCCGCCCAGGGATATAGCAATCAGCCCCAGCATTTT. Encoded protein: CASSNSAQGYSNQPQHF.

This clonotype was detected ten times or more. A read error may account for a junction end that differs from germline. The CDR3 sequence is CASSPLTSGSTQSYNEQFF. CDR3 bases: TGTGCTAGCAGCCCCCTGACTAGCGGGAGCACTCAGTCCTACAATGAGCAGTTCTTC. V is TRBV7-7 and J is TRBJ2-1; 12 bases are a match to TRBD2. This CDR3 is 19 amino acids long. Germline V gene sequence: CDR1 SSHAT, CDR2 FNYEAQ (reference sequence). Looking up the rest from reference TRBV7-7 and TRBJ2-1 gives the full variable domain: GAGVSQSPRYKVTKRGQDVTLRCDPISSHATLYWYQQALGQGPEFLTYFNYEAQPDKSGLPSDRFSAERPEGSISTLTIQRTEQRDSAMYRCASSPLTSGSTQSYNEQFFGPGTRLTVL.

This chain joins TRBV11-2 and TRBJ1-6, with TRBD1 matching 7 bases. The CDR3 sequence is 16 residues long. Germline V gene sequence: CDR1 SGHAT, CDR2 FQNNGV. V was clipped by 6 bases and J by 3 bases; unmatched bases: 8. DNA for the CDR3: TGTGCCAGCAGTCTATTAGGGGGCTACTATAATTCACCCCTCCACTTT. Protein sequence: CASSLLGGYYNSPLHF.

J is TRBJ1-4 and V is TRBV12-3 or TRBV12-4; TRBD1 is a possible D gene (6 bases). V lost 4 bases and J lost 6, with 15 bases in between. The CDR3 contains 15 residues. The CDR3 loop is CASSSNRARDEKLFF. The CDR3 DNA reads TGTGCCAGCAGTTCAAACAGGGCCAGGGATGAAAAACTGTTTTTT.

A note on this clonotype: The junction departs from germline at one end; a sequencing error may be responsible. V is TRBV4-1 and J is TRBJ1-5, with D maybe TRBD1 (6 bases). The CDR3 has 17 amino acids. Germline assignment: CDR1 MGHRA and CDR2 YSYEKL. The chain's CDR3 is CASSPYFYRVTNRPQHF. CDR3 coding DNA: TGCGCCAGCAGCCCTTACTTCTACAGGGTAACCAATCGGCCCCAGCATTTT.

This rearrangement joins TRBV7-2 to TRBJ2-3; D possibly matches TRBD1 or TRBD2 (6 bases each). This CDR3 is built from 17 residues. Trimming cost V 5 bases and J 0 bases, with 18 bases left between them. The germline V gene has CDR1 SGHTA and CDR2 FQGNSA. CDR3 sequence reads: CASSTNPGALSTDTQYF. In nucleotides, the CDR3 is TGTGCCAGCAGCACCAACCCGGGGGCCCTTAGCACAGATACGCAGTATTTT.